The clone carrying this T cell receptor (beta chain) has only one observation. This CDR3 contains 14 residues. Trimming removed 6 bases at V and 0 bases at J, with 12 bases between. Germline loops: CDR1 SQVTM, CDR2 ANQGSEA. This specimen comes from a study of T cells in tuberculosis. Sequencing used immunoSEQ multiplex PCR; TCRdb keeps in-frame clones, though not all of them. This sample has around 26,000 clones, with roughly 92% found just once. The chain combines TRBV29-1 with TRBJ2-1, with D possibly TRBD2 on 6 matching bases. The source material was PBMCs. The sequence was collected from a donor between 10 and 35 years old with latent tuberculosis or without tuberculosis infection. Some clones in this sample may be carry-over from other donors' samples. In nucleotides, the CDR3 is TGCAGCGTCTTCGGGACTCCCTCCTACAATGAGCAGTTCTTC. Its protein product is CSVFGTPSYNEQFF.